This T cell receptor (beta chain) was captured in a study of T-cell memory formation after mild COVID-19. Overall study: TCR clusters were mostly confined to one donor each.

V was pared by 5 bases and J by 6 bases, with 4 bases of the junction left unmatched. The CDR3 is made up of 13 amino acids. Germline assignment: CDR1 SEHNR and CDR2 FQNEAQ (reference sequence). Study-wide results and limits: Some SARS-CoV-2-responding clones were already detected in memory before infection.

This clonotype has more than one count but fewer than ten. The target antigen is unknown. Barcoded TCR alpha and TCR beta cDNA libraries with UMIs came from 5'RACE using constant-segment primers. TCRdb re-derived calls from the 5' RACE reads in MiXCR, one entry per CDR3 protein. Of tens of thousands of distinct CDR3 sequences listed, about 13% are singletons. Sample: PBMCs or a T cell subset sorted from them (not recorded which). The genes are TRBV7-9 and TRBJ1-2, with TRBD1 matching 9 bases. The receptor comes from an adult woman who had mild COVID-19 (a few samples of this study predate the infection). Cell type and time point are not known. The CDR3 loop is CASSRTGVDGYTF. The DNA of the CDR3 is TGTGCCAGCAGCCGGACAGGGGTAGATGGCTACACCTTC.